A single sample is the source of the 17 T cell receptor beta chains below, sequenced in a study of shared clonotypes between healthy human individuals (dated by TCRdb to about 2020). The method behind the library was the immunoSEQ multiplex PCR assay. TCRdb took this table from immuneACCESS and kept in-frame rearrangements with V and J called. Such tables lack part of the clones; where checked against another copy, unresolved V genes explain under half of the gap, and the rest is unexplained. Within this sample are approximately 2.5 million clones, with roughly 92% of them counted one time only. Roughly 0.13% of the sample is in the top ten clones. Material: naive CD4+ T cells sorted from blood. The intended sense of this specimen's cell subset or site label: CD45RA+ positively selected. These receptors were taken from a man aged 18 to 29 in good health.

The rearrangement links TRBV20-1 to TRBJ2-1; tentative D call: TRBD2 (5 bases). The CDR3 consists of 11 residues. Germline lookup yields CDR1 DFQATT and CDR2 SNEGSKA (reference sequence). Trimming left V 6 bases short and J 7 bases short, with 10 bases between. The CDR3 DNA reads TGCAGTGCGTTACTAGGGAATGAGCAGTTCTTC. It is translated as CSALLGNEQFF.

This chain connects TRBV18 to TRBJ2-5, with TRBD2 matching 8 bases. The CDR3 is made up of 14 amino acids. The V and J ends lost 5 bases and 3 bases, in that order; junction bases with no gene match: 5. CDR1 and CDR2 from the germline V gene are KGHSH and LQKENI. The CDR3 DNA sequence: TGTGCCAGCTCAACACGGGGGGGCGAAGAGACCCAGTACTTC. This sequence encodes CASSTRGGEETQYF.

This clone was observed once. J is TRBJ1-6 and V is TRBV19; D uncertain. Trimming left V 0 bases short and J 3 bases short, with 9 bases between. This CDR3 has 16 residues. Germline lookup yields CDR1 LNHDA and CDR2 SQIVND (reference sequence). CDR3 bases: TGTGCCAGTAGTATAGATTCGGCAGTCTATAATTCACCCCTCCACTTT. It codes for CASSIDSAVYNSPLHF. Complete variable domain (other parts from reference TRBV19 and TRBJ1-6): DGGITQSPKYLFRKEGQNVTLSCEQNLNHDAMYWYRQDPGQGLRLIYYSQIVNDFQKGDIAEGYSVSREKKESFPLTVTSAQKNPTAFYLCASSIDSAVYNSPLHFGNGTRLTVT.

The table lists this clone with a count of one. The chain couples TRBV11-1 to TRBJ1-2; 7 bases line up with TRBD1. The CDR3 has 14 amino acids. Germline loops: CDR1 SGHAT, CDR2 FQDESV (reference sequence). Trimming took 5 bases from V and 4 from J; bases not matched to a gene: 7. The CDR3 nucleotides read TGTGCCAGCAGCCCACCGGGACAGCTCTATGGCTACACCTTC. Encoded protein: CASSPPGQLYGYTF.

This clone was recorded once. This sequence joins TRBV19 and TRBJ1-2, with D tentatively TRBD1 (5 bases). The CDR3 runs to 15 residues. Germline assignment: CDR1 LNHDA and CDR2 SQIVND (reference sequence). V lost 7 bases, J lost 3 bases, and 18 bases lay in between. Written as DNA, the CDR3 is TGTGCCAGTACTCAAGAGGCAGGGAGGCACTATGGCTACACCTTC. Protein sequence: CASTQEAGRHYGYTF. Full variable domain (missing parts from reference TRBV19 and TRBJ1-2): DGGITQSPKYLFRKEGQNVTLSCEQNLNHDAMYWYRQDPGQGLRLIYYSQIVNDFQKGDIAEGYSVSREKKESFPLTVTSAQKNPTAFYLCASTQEAGRHYGYTFGSGTRLTVV.

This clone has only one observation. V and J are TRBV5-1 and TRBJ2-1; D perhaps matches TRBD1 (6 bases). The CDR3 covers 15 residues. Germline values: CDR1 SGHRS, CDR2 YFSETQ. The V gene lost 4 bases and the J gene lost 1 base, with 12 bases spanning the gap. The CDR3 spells CASSPDSASYNEQFF. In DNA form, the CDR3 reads TGCGCCAGCAGCCCGGACAGCGCATCCTACAATGAGCAGTTCTTC. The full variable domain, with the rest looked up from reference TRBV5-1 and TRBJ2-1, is KAGVTQTPRYLIKTRGQQVTLSCSPISGHRSVSWYQQTPGQGLQFLFEYFSETQRNKGNFPGRFSGRQFSNSRSEMNVSTLELGDSALYLCASSPDSASYNEQFFGPGTRLTVL.

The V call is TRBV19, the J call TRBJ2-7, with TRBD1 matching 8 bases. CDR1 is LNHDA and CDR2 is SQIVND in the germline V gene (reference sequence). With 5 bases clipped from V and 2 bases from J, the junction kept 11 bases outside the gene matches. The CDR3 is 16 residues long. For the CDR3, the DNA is TGTGCCAGTAGTCTCCGGCCCGGGACAGGTCCCTACGAGCAGTACTTC. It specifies CASSLRPGTGPYEQYF. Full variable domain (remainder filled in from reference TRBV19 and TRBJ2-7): DGGITQSPKYLFRKEGQNVTLSCEQNLNHDAMYWYRQDPGQGLRLIYYSQIVNDFQKGDIAEGYSVSREKKESFPLTVTSAQKNPTAFYLCASSLRPGTGPYEQYFGPGTRLTVT.

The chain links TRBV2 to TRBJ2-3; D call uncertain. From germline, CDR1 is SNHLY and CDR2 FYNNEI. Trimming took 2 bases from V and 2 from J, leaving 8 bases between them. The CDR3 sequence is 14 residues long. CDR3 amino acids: CASSENYPTDTQYF. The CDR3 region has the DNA TGTGCCAGCAGTGAAAACTACCCCACAGATACGCAGTATTTT.

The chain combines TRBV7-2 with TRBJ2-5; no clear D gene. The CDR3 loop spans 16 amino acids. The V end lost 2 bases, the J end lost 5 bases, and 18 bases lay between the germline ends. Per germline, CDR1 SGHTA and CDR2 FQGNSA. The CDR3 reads CASSLPRTWLWETQYF. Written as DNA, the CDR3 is TGTGCCAGCAGCTTACCCCGTACATGGCTCTGGGAGACCCAGTACTTC. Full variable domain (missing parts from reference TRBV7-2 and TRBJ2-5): GAGVSQSPSNKVTEKGKDVELRCDPISGHTALYWYRQSLGQGLEFLIYFQGNSAPDKSGLPSDRFSAERTGGSVSTLTIQRTQQEDSAVYLCASSLPRTWLWETQYFGPGTRLLVL.

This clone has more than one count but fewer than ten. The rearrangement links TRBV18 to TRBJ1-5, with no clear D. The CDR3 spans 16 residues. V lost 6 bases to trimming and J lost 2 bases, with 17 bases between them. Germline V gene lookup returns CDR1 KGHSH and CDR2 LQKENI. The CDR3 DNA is TGTGCCAGCTCCCCAAGATCGGGCATCGGCAATCAGCCCCAGCATTTT. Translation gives CASSPRSGIGNQPQHF.

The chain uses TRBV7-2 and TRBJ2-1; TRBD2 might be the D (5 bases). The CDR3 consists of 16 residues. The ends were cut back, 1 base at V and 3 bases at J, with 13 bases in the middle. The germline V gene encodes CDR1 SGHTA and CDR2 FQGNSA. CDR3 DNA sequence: TGTGCCAGCAGCTTAGGTGTAGCGATATTCTACAATGAGCAGTTCTTC. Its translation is CASSLGVAIFYNEQFF.

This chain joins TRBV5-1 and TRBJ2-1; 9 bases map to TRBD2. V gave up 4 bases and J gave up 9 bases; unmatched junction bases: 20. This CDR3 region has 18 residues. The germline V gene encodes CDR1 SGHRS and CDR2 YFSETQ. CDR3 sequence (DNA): TGCGCCAGCAGCCTGGAGTTGGCGGGGGGGCGCTTCATTAGTGAGCAGTTCTTC. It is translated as CASSLELAGGRFISEQFF.

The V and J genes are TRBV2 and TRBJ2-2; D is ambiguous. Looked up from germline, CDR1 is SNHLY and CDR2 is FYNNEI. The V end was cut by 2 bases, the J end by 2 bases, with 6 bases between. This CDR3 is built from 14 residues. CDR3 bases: TGTGCCAGCAGTGAATTGCAAAACACCGGGGAGCTGTTTTTT. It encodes CASSELQNTGELFF.

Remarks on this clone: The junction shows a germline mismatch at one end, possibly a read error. Written as DNA, the CDR3 is TGCGCCAGCAGCTTGGTAGGCCTAGCGGGAGGAGTTACCTACCATGAGCAGTTCTTC. This sequence encodes CASSLVGLAGGVTYHEQFF. This chain connects TRBV5-1 to TRBJ2-1; the match to TRBD2 covers 11 bases. The length of the CDR3 is 19 residues. Germline CDR1 SGHRS, CDR2 YFSETQ.

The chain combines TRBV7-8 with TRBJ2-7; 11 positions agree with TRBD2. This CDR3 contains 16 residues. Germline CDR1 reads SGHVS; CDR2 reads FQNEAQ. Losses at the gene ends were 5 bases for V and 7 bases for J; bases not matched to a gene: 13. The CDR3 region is CASSTLLAGVLGEQYF. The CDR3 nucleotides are TGTGCCAGCAGCACGCTACTAGCGGGAGTGTTGGGGGAGCAGTACTTC. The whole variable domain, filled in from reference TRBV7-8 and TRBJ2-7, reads GAGVSQSPRYKVAKRGQDVALRCDPISGHVSLFWYQQALGQGPEFLTYFQNEAQLDKSGLPSDRFFAERPEGSVSTLKIQRTQQEDSAVYLCASSTLLAGVLGEQYFGPGTRLTVT.

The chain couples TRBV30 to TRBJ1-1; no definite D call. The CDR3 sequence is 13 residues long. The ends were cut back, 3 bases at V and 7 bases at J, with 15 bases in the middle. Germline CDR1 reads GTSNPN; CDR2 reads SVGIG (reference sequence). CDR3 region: CAWRPFDWGEAFF. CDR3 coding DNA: TGTGCCTGGAGGCCATTCGATTGGGGTGAAGCTTTCTTT.

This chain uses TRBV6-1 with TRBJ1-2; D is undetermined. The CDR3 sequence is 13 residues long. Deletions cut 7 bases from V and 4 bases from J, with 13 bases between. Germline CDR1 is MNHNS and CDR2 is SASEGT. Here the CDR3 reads CASIFGMTYGYTF. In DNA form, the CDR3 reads TGTGCCAGCATATTCGGGATGACCTATGGCTACACCTTC.